This T cell receptor beta chain was captured in a study of regulatory T cells in long-lasting Graves disease. Through Arm-PCR of CDR3 regions and iRepertoire HTBI primers, TCR beta libraries were built. Using its own MiXCR run on the multiplex PCR reads, TCRdb lists one record per CDR3 protein. This table has a few hundred thousand distinct CDR3 sequences, 20% to 25% appearing once. This clonotype has at least ten counts. This sample's time point: persistent/refractory GD, antithyroid drugs over 5 years with positive TRAb. The TCR library was made from RNA extracted from PBMCs. This specimen was peripheral blood mononuclear cells (PBMCs), taken when the disease was refractory, from a patient treated with antithyroid drugs. The TCR was taken from a female donor with Graves disease.

The CDR3 spells CASITGMGNYGYTF. CDR3 nucleotides: TGTGCCAGCATCACCGGGATGGGTAATTATGGCTACACCTTC. The chain has TRBV28 and TRBJ1-2; D unresolved. Germline CDR1 reads MDHEN; CDR2 reads SYDVKM. The CDR3 contains 14 residues. V gave up 7 bases and J gave up 5 bases, with 17 bases separating them.